The clone carrying this TCR beta chain was seen more than once but under ten times. Its specificity is unknown. Germline CDR1 is SGHVS and CDR2 is FNYEAQ. With V trimmed by 1 base and J by 5 bases, 17 bases remained unmatched. This CDR3 has 18 residues. It was genomic DNA that served as the template for profiling TCR beta VDJ and CDR3. TCRdb recomputed calls from the reads with MiXCR, one row per CDR3 protein. The top ten hold 40% to 55% of the sample, which has 260,000 or so distinct CDR3 sequences, approximately 79% seen once. The source of the sample is a study of CD8+CD57+ T cells in acquired aplastic anemia. The overall study: The DNA of sorted CD4+ and CD8+ cells averaged approximately 3.2 ug.

It was patients with CD8+CD57+ cell expansion by flow cytometry who were chosen for sequencing. Severe acquired aplastic anemia was present in all patients. Each patient gave a blood sample that was collected before any therapy had been received. Notes on the study in general: Patients did not significantly differ from controls in CD8+ Simpson's diversity.

The TCR originated in a human donor with aplastic anemia. The chain is built from TRBV7-6 and TRBJ2-7; 7 nucleotides line up with TRBD1. Sample: sorted CD4+, CD8+, or CD8+CD57+ T cells (not recorded which) from PBMCs. The CDR3 nucleotides read TGTGCCAGCAGCTTAGAAGGTCCCGAAGGGGGCCAAACCGACGAGCAGTACTTC. Protein product: CASSLEGPEGGQTDEQYF.